This TCR beta chain was identified in a study of blood T cell repertoires in COVID-19. About the study: Both acute and convalescent COVID-19 samples were obtained from the United States, Italy and Spain. T cells, B-cell-depleted T cells, or PBMCs provided the cDNA or gDNA that served as material.

Germline V gene data show CDR1 as MNHNS and CDR2 as SASEGT. The V end was cut by 4 bases, the J end by 3 bases, with 15 bases between. The CDR3 consists of 16 residues. The table came from immunoSEQ multiplex PCR; TCRdb's copy has only in-frame clones and leaves some out. The repertoire holds some 50,000 clones, with 68% as singletons. The sequenced material came from peripheral blood. The TCR sequence derives from a woman between 65 and 79 years old with acute or convalescent COVID-19. This chain uses TRBV6-1 with TRBJ2-2, with D unclear. CDR3 sequence (DNA): TGTGCCAGCAGTGGGTCAGTTGCACGGGACACCGGGGAGCTGTTTTTT. It encodes CASSGSVARDTGELFF.